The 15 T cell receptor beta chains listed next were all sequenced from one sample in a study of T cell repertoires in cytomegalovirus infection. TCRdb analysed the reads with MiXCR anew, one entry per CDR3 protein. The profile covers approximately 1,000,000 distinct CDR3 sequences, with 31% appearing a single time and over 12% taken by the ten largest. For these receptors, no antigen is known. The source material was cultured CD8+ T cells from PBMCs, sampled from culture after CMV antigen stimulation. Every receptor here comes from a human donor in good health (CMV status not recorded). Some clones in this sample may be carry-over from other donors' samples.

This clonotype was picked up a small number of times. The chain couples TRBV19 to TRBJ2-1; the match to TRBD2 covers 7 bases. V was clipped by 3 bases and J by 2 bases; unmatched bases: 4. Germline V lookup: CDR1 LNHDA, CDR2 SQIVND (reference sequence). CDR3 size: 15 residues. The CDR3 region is CASSMGGTTYNEQFF. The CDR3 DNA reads TGTGCCAGTAGTATGGGGGGGACCACCTACAATGAGCAGTTCTTC.

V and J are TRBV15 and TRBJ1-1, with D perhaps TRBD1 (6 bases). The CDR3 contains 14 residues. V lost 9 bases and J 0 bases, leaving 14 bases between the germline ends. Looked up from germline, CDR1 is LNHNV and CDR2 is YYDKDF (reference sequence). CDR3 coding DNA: TGTGCCACACGACTACAGGGAATGAACACTGAAGCTTTCTTT. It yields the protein CATRLQGMNTEAFF.

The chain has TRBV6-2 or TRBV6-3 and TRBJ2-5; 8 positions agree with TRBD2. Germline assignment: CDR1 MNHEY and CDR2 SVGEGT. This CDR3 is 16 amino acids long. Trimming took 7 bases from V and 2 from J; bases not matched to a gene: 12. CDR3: CASTPLWRGVQETQYF. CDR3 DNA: TGTGCCAGCACCCCCCTGTGGCGGGGGGTTCAAGAGACCCAGTACTTC.

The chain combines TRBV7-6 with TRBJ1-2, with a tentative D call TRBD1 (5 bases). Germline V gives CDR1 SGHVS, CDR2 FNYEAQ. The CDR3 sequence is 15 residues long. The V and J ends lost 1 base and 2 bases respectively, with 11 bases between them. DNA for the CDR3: TGTGCCAGCAGCTTAGGTGCAGGGCCCAACTATGGCTACACCTTC. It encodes CASSLGAGPNYGYTF.

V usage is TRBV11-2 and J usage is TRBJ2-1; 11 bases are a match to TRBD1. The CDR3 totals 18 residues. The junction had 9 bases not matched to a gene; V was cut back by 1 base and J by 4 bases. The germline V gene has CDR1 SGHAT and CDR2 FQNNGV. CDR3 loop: CASSLARPGQGAYNEQFF. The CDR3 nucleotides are TGTGCCAGCAGCTTAGCCCGTCCCGGACAGGGGGCTTACAATGAGCAGTTCTTC.

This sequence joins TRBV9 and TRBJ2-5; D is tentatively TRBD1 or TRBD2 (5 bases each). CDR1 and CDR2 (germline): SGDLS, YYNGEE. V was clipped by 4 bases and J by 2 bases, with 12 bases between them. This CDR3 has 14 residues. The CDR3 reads CASSMSGSQETQYF. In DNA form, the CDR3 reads TGTGCCAGCAGCATGTCAGGGAGTCAAGAGACCCAGTACTTC.

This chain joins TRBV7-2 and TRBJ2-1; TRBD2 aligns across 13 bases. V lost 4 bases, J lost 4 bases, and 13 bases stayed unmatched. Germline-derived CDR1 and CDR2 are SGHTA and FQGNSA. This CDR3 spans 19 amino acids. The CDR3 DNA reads TGTGCCAGCAGCTGGGAACTAGCGGGGGGGGCCTCCCTATACAATGAGCAGTTCTTC. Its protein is CASSWELAGGASLYNEQFF.

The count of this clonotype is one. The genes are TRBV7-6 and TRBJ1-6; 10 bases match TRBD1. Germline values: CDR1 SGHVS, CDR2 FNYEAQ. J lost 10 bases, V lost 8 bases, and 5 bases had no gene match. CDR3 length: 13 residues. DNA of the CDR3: TGTGCCAGCGGGACAGGGGTAGGGTCACCCCTCCACTTT. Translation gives CASGTGVGSPLHF.

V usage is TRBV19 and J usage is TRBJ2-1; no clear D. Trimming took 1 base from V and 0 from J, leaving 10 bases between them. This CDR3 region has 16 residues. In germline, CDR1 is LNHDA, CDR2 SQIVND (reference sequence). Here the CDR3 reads CASSIAGSSSYNEQFF. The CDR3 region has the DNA TGTGCCAGTAGTATAGCTGGTTCTTCCTCCTACAATGAGCAGTTCTTC.

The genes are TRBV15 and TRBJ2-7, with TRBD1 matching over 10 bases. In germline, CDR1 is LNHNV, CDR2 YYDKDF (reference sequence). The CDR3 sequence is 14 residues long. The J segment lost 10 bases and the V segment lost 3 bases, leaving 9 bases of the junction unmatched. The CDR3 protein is CATSRAPGQGIQYV. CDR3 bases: TGTGCCACCAGCAGGGCTCCGGGACAGGGGATACAGTACGTC.

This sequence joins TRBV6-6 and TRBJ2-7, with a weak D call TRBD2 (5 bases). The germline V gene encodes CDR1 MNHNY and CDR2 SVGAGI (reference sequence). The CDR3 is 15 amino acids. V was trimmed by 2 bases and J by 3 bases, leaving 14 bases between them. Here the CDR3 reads CASSYLNLANYEQYV. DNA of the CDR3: TGTGCCAGCAGTTACCTTAATCTAGCCAACTACGAGCAGTACGTC.

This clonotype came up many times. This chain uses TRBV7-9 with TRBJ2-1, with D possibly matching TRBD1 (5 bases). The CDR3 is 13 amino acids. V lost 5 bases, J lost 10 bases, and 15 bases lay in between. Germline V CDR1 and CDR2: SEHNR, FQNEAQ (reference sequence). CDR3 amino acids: CASSQAQGEEQFF. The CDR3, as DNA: TGTGCCAGCAGCCAGGCGCAGGGCGAGGAGCAGTTCTTC.

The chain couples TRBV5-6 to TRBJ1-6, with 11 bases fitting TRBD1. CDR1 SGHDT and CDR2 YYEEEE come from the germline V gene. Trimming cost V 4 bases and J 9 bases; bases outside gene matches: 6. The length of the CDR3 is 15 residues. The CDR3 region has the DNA TGTGCCAGCAGCCCGGACAGGGGGCTCGTTTCACCCCTCCACTTT. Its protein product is CASSPDRGLVSPLHF.

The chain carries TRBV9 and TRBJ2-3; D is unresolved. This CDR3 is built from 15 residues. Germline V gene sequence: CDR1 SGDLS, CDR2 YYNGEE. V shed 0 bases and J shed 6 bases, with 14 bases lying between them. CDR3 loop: CASSVGGEVGDTQYF. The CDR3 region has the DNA TGTGCCAGCAGCGTAGGTGGCGAGGTCGGGGATACGCAGTATTTT.

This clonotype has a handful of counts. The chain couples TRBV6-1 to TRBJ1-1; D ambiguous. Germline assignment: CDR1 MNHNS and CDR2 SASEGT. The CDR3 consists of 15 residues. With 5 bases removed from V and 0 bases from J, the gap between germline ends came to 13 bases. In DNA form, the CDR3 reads TGTGCCAGCAGTCTCACTAAGGTCCTGAACACTGAAGCTTTCTTT. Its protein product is CASSLTKVLNTEAFF.